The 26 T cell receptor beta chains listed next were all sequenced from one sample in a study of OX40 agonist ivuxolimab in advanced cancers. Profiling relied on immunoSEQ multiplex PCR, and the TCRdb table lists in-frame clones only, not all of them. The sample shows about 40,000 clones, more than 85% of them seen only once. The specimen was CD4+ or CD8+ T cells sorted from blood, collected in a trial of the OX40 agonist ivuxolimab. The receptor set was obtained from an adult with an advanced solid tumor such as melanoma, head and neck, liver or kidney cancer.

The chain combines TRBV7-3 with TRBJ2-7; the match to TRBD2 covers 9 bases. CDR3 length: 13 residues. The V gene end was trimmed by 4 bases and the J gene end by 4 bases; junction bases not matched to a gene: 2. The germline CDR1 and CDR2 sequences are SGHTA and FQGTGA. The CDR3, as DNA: TGTGCCAGCAGCTCAAGCGGGGGGTACGAGCAGTACTTC. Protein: CASSSSGGYEQYF.

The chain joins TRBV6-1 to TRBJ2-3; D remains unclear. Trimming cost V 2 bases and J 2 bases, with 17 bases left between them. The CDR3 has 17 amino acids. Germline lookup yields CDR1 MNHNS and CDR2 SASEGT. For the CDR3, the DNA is TGTGCCAGCAGTGAATACCCGCTAGAGATCACCACAGATACGCAGTATTTT. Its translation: CASSEYPLEITTDTQYF.

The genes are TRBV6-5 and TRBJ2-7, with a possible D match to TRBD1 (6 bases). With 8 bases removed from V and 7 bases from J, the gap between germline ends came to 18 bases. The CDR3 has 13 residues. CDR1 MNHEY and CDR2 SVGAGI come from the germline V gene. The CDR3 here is CASGTPTSGEQYF. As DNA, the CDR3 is TGTGCCAGCGGGACACCAACCTCGGGGGAGCAGTACTTC.

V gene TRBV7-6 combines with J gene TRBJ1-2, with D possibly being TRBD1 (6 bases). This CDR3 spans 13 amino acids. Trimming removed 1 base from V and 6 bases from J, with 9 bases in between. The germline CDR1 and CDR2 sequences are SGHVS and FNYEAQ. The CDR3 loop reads CASSLVGGDGYTF. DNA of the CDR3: TGTGCCAGCAGCTTAGTAGGGGGAGATGGCTACACCTTC.

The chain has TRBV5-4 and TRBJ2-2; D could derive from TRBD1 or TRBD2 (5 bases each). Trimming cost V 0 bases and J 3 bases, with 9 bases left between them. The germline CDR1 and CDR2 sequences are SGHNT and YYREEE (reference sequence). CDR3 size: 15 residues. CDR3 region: CASSLGGAYTGELFF. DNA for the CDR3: TGTGCCAGCAGCTTGGGAGGGGCGTACACCGGGGAGCTGTTTTTT.

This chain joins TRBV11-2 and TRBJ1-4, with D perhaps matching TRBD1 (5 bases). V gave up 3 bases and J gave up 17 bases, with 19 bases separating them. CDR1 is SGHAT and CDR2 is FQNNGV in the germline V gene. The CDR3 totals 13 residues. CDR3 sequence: CASSLLYRTSSFF. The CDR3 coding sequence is TGTGCCAGCAGCTTGCTTTATCGGACATCAAGTTTTTTT. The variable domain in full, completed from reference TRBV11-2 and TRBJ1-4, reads EAGVAQSPRYKIIEKRQSVAFWCNPISGHATLYWYQQILGQGPKLLIQFQNNGVVDDSQLPKDRFSAERLKGVDSTLKIQPAKLEDSAVYLCASSLLYRTSSFFGSGTQLSVL.

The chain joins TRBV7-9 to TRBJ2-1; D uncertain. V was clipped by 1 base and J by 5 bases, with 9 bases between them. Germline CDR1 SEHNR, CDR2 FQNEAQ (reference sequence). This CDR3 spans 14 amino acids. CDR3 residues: CASSLVAQHNEQFF. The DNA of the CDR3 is TGTGCCAGCAGCTTAGTCGCGCAACACAATGAGCAGTTCTTC.

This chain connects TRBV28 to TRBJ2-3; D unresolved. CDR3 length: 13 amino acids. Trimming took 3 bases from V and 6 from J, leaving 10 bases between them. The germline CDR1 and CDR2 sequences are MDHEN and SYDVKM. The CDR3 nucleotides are TGTGCCAGCAGTTTTGGGCTGTTGGATACGCAGTATTTT. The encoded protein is CASSFGLLDTQYF. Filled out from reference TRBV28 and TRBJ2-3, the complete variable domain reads DVKVTQSSRYLVKRTGEKVFLECVQDMDHENMFWYRQDPGLGLRLIYFSYDVKMKEKGDIPEGYSVSREKKERFSLILESASTNQTSMYLCASSFGLLDTQYFGPGTRLTVL.

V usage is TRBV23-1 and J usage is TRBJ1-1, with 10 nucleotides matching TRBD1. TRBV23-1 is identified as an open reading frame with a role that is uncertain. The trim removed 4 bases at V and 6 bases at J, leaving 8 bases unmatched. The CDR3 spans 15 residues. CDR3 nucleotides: TGCGCCAGCAGTCCCCCCGGGACAGGGGAAGCTGAAGCTTTCTTT. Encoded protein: CASSPPGTGEAEAFF.

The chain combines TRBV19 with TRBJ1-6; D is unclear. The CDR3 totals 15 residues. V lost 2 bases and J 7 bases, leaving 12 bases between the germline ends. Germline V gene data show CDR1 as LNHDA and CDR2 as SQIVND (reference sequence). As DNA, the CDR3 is TGTGCCAGTAGTATATTTGAGGGAGGGAATTCACCCCTCCACTTT. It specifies CASSIFEGGNSPLHF.

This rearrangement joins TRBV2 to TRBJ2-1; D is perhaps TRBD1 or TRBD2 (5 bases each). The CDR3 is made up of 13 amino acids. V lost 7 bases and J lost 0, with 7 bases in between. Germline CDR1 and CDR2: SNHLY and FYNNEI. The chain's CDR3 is CASKGSSYNEQFF. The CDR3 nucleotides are TGTGCCAGCAAGGGGAGCTCCTACAATGAGCAGTTCTTC.

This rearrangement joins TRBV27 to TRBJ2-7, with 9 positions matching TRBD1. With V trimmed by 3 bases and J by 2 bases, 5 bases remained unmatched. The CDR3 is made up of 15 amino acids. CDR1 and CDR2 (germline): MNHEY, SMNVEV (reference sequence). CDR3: CASSFGGTGTYEQYF. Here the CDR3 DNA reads TGTGCCAGCAGTTTTGGGGGGACAGGGACCTACGAGCAGTACTTC.

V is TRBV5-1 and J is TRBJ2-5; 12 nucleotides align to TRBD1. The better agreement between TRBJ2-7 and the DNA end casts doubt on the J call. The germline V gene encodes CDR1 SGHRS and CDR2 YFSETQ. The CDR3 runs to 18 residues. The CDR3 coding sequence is TGCGCCAGCAGCCTCTACCTTCCGGGACAGGGGGCAGAGTACGAGCAGTACTTC. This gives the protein CASSLYLPGQGAEYEQYF.

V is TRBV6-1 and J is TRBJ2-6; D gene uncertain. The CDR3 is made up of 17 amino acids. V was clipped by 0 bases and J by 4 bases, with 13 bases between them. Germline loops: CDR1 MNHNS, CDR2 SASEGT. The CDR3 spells CASSEAGRIGGANVLTF. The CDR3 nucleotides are TGTGCCAGCAGTGAAGCCGGCCGGATCGGGGGGGCCAACGTCCTGACTTTC.

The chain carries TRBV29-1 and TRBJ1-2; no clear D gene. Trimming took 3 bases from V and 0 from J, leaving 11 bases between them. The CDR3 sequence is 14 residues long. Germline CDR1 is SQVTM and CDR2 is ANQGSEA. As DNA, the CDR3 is TGCAGCGTTGAGGCGGATGCGTCTAACTATGGCTACACCTTC. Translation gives CSVEADASNYGYTF.

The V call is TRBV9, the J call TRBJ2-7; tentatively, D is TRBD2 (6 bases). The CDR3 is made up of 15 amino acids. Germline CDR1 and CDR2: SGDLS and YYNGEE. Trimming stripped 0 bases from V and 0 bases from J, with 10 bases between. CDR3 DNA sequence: TGTGCCAGCAGCGTAGGAGTGGGGGGCTCCTACGAGCAGTACTTC. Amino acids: CASSVGVGGSYEQYF. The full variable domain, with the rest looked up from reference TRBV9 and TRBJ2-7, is DSGVTQTPKHLITATGQRVTLRCSPRSGDLSVYWYQQSLDQGLQFLIQYYNGEERAKGNILERFSAQQFPDLHSELNLSSLELGDSALYFCASSVGVGGSYEQYFGPGTRLTVT.

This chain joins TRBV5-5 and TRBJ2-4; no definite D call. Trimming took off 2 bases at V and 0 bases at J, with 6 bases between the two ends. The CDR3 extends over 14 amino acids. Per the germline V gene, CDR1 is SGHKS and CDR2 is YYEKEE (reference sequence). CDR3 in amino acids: CASSFELAKNIQYF. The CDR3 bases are TGTGCCAGCAGCTTTGAGTTAGCCAAAAACATTCAGTACTTC.

The CDR3 protein is CASSQSGGRRSSYEQYF. The CDR3 coding sequence is TGCGCCAGCAGTCAATCGGGAGGCAGGAGGAGCTCCTACGAGCAGTACTTC. This chain links TRBV23-1 with TRBJ2-7, with D perhaps TRBD2 (6 bases). TRBV23-1 is marked as an open reading frame, function uncertain. V lost 0 bases and J 0 bases, leaving 15 bases between the germline ends. The CDR3 is 17 residues long.

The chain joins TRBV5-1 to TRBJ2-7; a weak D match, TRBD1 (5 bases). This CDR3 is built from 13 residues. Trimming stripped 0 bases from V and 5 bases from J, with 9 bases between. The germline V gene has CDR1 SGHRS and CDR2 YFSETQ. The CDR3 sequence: CASSLGPGNEQYF. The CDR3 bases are TGCGCCAGCAGCTTGGGACCAGGGAACGAGCAGTACTTC.

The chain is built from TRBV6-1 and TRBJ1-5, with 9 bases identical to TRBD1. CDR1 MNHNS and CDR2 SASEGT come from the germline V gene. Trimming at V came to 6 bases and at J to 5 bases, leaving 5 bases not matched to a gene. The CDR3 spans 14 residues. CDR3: CASRSGTGHQPQHF. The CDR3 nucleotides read TGTGCCAGCAGGTCCGGGACAGGGCATCAGCCCCAGCATTTT.

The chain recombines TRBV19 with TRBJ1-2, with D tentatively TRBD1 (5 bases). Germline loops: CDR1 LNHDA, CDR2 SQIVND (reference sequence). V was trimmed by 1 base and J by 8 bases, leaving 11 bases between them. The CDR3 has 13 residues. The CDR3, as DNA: TGTGCCAGTAGTATAGGGGGCAAACGCGGCTACACCTTC. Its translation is CASSIGGKRGYTF.

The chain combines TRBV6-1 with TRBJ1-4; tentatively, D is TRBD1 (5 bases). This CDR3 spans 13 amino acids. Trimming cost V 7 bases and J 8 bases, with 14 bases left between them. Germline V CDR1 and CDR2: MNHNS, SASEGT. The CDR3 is CASMGQLLEKLFF. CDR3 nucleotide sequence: TGTGCCAGCATGGGGCAGCTTTTAGAAAAACTGTTTTTT.

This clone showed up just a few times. In DNA, the CDR3 is TGTGCCAGCAGTAGACAGGGGGCAAATGGTGAAAAACTGTTTTTT. Translated, it gives CASSRQGANGEKLFF. V is TRBV6-1 and J is TRBJ1-4, with 10 nucleotides matching TRBD1. Per the germline V gene, CDR1 is MNHNS and CDR2 is SASEGT. The V segment lost 5 bases and the J segment 7 bases; nucleotides outside the gene matches: 7. CDR3 size: 15 residues.

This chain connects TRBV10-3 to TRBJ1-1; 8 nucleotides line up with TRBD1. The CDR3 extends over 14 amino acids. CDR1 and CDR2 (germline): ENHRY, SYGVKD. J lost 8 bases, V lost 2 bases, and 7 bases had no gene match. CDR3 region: CAISEGNGDREAFF. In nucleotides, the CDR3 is TGTGCCATCAGTGAGGGGAACGGGGACAGGGAAGCTTTCTTT.

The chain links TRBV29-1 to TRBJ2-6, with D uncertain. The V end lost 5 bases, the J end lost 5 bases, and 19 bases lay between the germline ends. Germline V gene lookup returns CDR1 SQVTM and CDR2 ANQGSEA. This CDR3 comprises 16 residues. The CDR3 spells CSVSCALQSRANVLTF. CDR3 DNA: TGCAGCGTTTCCTGCGCACTACAAAGTCGGGCCAACGTCCTGACTTTC.

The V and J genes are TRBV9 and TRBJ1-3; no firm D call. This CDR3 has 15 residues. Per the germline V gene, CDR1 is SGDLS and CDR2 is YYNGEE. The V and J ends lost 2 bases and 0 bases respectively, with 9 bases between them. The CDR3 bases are TGTGCCAGCAGCGTGGATCATAGCTCTGGAAACACCATATATTTT. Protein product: CASSVDHSSGNTIYF.